This T cell receptor (beta chain) was obtained from a study of Ad26.COV2.S vaccination and SARS-CoV-2 variants. Per the germline V gene, CDR1 is SGHAT and CDR2 is FQNNGV. The CDR3 totals 13 residues. V was shortened by 0 bases and J by 4 bases, with 6 bases between the two germline ends. Sample treatment: over 15 received Ad26.COV2.S at low or high dose, single or two shots; several received placebo; per-sample allocation not given. The samples were gathered on day 63 after the first injection of vaccine or placebo. An Ad26 vector carrying the Wuhan-strain SARS-CoV-2 spike served as the vaccine. Profiled with immunoSEQ multiplex PCR; TCRdb holds only in-frame clones, not every one. In the table there are 300,000 to 350,000 clones, about 89% of which are singletons.

The starting material was peripheral blood, obtained in a trial of Ad26.COV2.S vaccine versus placebo. J is TRBJ1-2 and V is TRBV11-2; TRBD1 is a possible D gene (6 bases). This TCR derives from a person between 18 and 65 years old who received the Ad26.COV2.S COVID-19 vaccine or a placebo. The CDR3 is CASSLDRGYGYTF. The CDR3 bases are TGTGCCAGCAGCTTAGACAGGGGCTATGGCTACACCTTC.